The 16 T cell receptor beta chains reported below all come from one sample, sequenced in a study of blood T cell repertoires in COVID-19 (dated by TCRdb to between 2020 and 2021). The method was the immunoSEQ multiplex PCR assay. TCRdb mirrors the immuneACCESS table, restricted to in-frame sequences. Some clones are absent from its copies; in checked studies, under half trace to an unresolved V gene, and the reason for the others is unknown. This sample holds some 400,000 clones; about 89% were observed only once. About 2.1% of the sample rests with the top ten. Specimen: peripheral blood. The source of these receptors is a woman in her sixties with COVID-19, enrolled during active disease.

The rearrangement uses TRBV3-1 (or the pseudogene TRBV3-2) and TRBJ2-7; D may be TRBD2 (7 bases). V shed 5 bases and J shed 2 bases, with 22 bases lying between them. Germline CDR1 is LGHDT and CDR2 is YNNKEL (reference sequence). The CDR3 runs to 17 residues. CDR3 nucleotides: TGTGCCAGCAGCTCCCGGACCGGGGGGACATATACCTACGAGCAGTACTTC. Protein sequence: CASSSRTGGTYTYEQYF.

This sequence joins TRBV6-2 or TRBV6-3 and TRBJ2-6, with 11 bases identical to TRBD1. The CDR3 totals 18 residues. Germline V gives CDR1 MNHEY, CDR2 SVGEGT. The V and J ends lost 5 bases and 0 bases, in that order; junction bases with no gene match: 6. This CDR3 is CASSPRDRGISGANVLTF. In nucleotides, the CDR3 is TGTGCCAGCAGTCCCCGGGACAGGGGGATCTCTGGGGCCAACGTCCTGACTTTC.

This clone showed up just once. The chain recombines TRBV3-1 (or the pseudogene TRBV3-2) with TRBJ2-2; 12 bases match TRBD1. CDR3 size: 15 residues. Germline V gene sequence: CDR1 LGHDT, CDR2 YNNKEL (reference sequence). Germline trimming cut 3 bases from V and 6 bases from J; bases unmatched to any gene: 2. In DNA, the CDR3 is TGTGCCAGCAGCCATGGGGACAGGGGGCCCGGGGAGCTGTTTTTT. Protein product: CASSHGDRGPGELFF.

The chain combines TRBV5-1 with TRBJ2-5; possible D gene TRBD1, 5 bases. The CDR3 covers 17 residues. The germline CDR1 and CDR2 sequences are SGHRS and YFSETQ. V lost 4 bases, J lost 4 bases, and 23 bases lay in between. CDR3 nucleotide sequence: TGCGCCAGCAGCCCCAGTGTAGGGGCCGCTCAGCGAGAGACCCAGTACTTC. Translating it yields CASSPSVGAAQRETQYF.

J is TRBJ1-6 and V is TRBV30; TRBD1 might be the D (6 bases). The CDR3 extends over 17 amino acids. Looked up from germline, CDR1 is GTSNPN and CDR2 is SVGIG (reference sequence). V was shortened by 2 bases and J by 5 bases, with 19 bases between the two germline ends. This CDR3 is CAWSPTGRSLHNSPLHF. CDR3 in DNA: TGTGCCTGGAGTCCCACAGGGAGATCGCTACATAATTCACCCCTCCACTTT.

The chain links TRBV5-1 to TRBJ1-6; 9 bases line up with TRBD1. The CDR3 consists of 15 residues. V trimming: 4 bases; J trimming: 8 bases; junction bases outside the gene matches: 7. Germline CDR1 is SGHRS and CDR2 is YFSETQ. The CDR3 here is CASSPRQGGDSPLHF. Here the CDR3 DNA reads TGCGCCAGCAGCCCCAGACAGGGGGGGGATTCACCCCTCCACTTT. The full variable domain, with the rest looked up from reference TRBV5-1 and TRBJ1-6, is KAGVTQTPRYLIKTRGQQVTLSCSPISGHRSVSWYQQTPGQGLQFLFEYFSETQRNKGNFPGRFSGRQFSNSRSEMNVSTLELGDSALYLCASSPRQGGDSPLHFGNGTRLTVT.

The CDR3 is CASGPTAYNEQFF. The CDR3 region has the DNA TGCGCCAGCGGTCCGACAGCGTACAATGAGCAGTTCTTC. The chain joins TRBV10-1 to TRBJ2-1; tentatively, D is TRBD1 (5 bases). The V end was cut by 8 bases, the J end by 4 bases, with 12 bases between. The CDR3 sequence is 13 residues long. Germline CDR1 WNHNN, CDR2 SYGVQD (reference sequence).

The rearrangement links TRBV2 to TRBJ2-3; 12 nucleotides agree with TRBD1. This CDR3 is built from 15 residues. Germline CDR1 and CDR2: SNHLY and FYNNEI. V lost 5 bases and J lost 5; bases outside the gene matches: 5. CDR3 DNA sequence: TGTGCCAGCAGTACCGGGACAGGGGGCATAGATACGCAGTATTTT. This encodes CASSTGTGGIDTQYF.

The chain recombines TRBV30 with TRBJ1-2; D gene ambiguous. Deletions cut 2 bases from V and 9 bases from J, with 16 bases between. CDR3 length: 13 residues. CDR1 is GTSNPN and CDR2 is SVGIG in the germline V gene (reference sequence). CDR3 nucleotide sequence: TGTGCCTGGAGTTCCCAGGCAGCCCGGAGCTACACCTTC. Amino acid sequence: CAWSSQAARSYTF.

The rearrangement uses TRBV30 and TRBJ1-5, with D hard to call. CDR1 is GTSNPN and CDR2 is SVGIG in the germline V gene (reference sequence). Trimming left V 4 bases short and J 3 bases short, with 25 bases between. CDR3 length: 18 residues. The CDR3 sequence: CAWNRQRGGNLLNQPQHF. The CDR3 DNA is TGTGCCTGGAACCGACAACGGGGAGGGAACCTACTCAATCAGCCCCAGCATTTT.

V usage is TRBV28 and J usage is TRBJ1-5; tentative D call: TRBD1 (6 bases). Trimming left V 2 bases short and J 5 bases short, with 16 bases between. This CDR3 region has 16 residues. Per the germline V gene, CDR1 is MDHEN and CDR2 is SYDVKM. CDR3 loop: CASSLKGGGAYQPQHF. In DNA form, the CDR3 reads TGTGCCAGCAGTTTAAAGGGCGGGGGGGCTTATCAGCCCCAGCATTTT.

The chain recombines TRBV27 with TRBJ2-7, with 7 nucleotides matching TRBD1. V gave up 6 bases and J gave up 7 bases; unmatched junction bases: 9. Per germline, CDR1 MNHEY and CDR2 SMNVEV (reference sequence). The CDR3 is 13 residues long. CDR3: CASRETGAREQYF. The DNA for the CDR3 is TGTGCCAGCAGGGAAACAGGGGCCCGGGAGCAGTACTTC.

The gene calls are TRBV10-1 and TRBJ1-1; D is undetermined. The CDR3 is 13 amino acids. Trimming removed 6 bases from V and 1 base from J, with 9 bases in between. Germline V gene lookup returns CDR1 WNHNN and CDR2 SYGVQD (reference sequence). In DNA form, the CDR3 reads TGCGCCAGCAGCATGACATCGAACACTGAAGCTTTCTTT. Its translation: CASSMTSNTEAFF.

The genes are TRBV19 and TRBJ2-3, with D maybe TRBD1 (7 bases). The germline V gene has CDR1 LNHDA and CDR2 SQIVND (reference sequence). The V gene lost 3 bases and the J gene lost 2 bases, with 15 bases spanning the gap. There are 16 residues in the CDR3. CDR3 region: CASSIGAGGSTDTQYF. The CDR3 DNA is TGTGCCAGTAGTATCGGGGCAGGGGGGTCCACAGATACGCAGTATTTT.

The V gene is TRBV2, the J gene TRBJ2-1; D possibly corresponds to TRBD2 (6 bases). Germline-derived CDR1 and CDR2 are SNHLY and FYNNEI. V dropped 3 bases and J dropped 9 bases, with 15 bases sitting between them. CDR3 length equals 14 residues. This chain's CDR3 is CASSDPRRGGEQFF. The DNA for the CDR3 is TGTGCCAGCAGTGACCCCCGGCGGGGAGGTGAGCAGTTCTTC. Full variable domain (rest looked up from reference TRBV2 and TRBJ2-1): EPEVTQTPSHQVTQMGQEVILRCVPISNHLYFYWYRQILGQKVEFLVSFYNNEISEKSEIFDDQFSVERPDGSNFTLKIRSTKLEDSAMYFCASSDPRRGGEQFFGPGTRLTVL.

This chain connects TRBV3-1 (or the pseudogene TRBV3-2) to TRBJ2-7, with D possibly matching TRBD1 (5 bases). Germline V gene data show CDR1 as LGHDT and CDR2 as YNNKEL (reference sequence). V dropped 0 bases and J dropped 3 bases, with 18 bases sitting between them. The CDR3 has 17 amino acids. This CDR3 reads CASSQDLPGKWNYEQYF. The CDR3 bases are TGTGCCAGCAGCCAAGATCTTCCAGGGAAATGGAACTACGAGCAGTACTTC.